This T cell receptor beta chain was identified during a study of blood T cells in healthy people across ages. The second PCR ran roughly 6 to 12 cycles with a sample-barcoded 5' primer and J-beta primers. Unique molecular identifiers of 12 random nucleotides labeled each cDNA. Each CDR3 protein is one row after TCRdb ran MiXCR on the 5' RACE reads. The data hold fewer than 700,000 distinct CDR3 sequences, with 45% to 55% observed a single time. CDR1 and CDR2 from the germline V gene are SQVTM and ANQGSEA. This CDR3 has 13 amino acids. After removal of 4 bases from V and 3 bases from J, the junction contained 5 bases not matched to a gene.

The sample comprised blood. This clonotype was obtained from an elderly man in good health. The chain uses TRBV29-1 and TRBJ2-7; 8 positions agree with TRBD1. Written as DNA, the CDR3 is TGCAGCGTTGCACAGGGGGAGTACTACGAGCAGTACTTC. As protein: CSVAQGEYYEQYF.